Following are 17 T cell receptor beta chains from one sample sequenced in a study of blood T cell repertoires in COVID-19. The table came from immunoSEQ multiplex PCR; TCRdb's copy has only in-frame clones and leaves some out. The data hold fewer than 250,000 clones, with 70% to 85% observed a single time. Sequencing input: PBMCs or T cells enriched from blood (not recorded which). The receptor set was obtained from a man aged 55 to 70 who had recovered from COVID-19.

The genes are TRBV5-1 and TRBJ1-5, with 10 bases matching TRBD1. CDR1 is SGHRS, CDR2 YFSETQ, per germline. Losses at the gene ends were 3 bases for V and 2 bases for J; bases not matched to a gene: 11. There are 18 residues in the CDR3. The CDR3 loop is CASSSGTGVLMGNQPQHF. The DNA for the CDR3 is TGCGCCAGCAGCTCCGGGACAGGGGTTTTGATGGGCAATCAGCCCCAGCATTTT.

This sequence joins TRBV6-6 and TRBJ2-5, with TRBD2 matching over 11 bases. The germline gives CDR1 MNHNY, CDR2 SVGAGI (reference sequence). V dropped 5 bases and J dropped 0; count of bases not matched to a gene: 8. The CDR3 is 17 residues long. The CDR3 DNA reads as TGTGCCAGCAGTCCATCTACGACTAGCGGGGACCAAGAGACCCAGTACTTC. This translates into CASSPSTTSGDQETQYF.

The chain uses TRBV3-1 (or the pseudogene TRBV3-2) and TRBJ2-5; 12 bases are shared with TRBD2. The CDR3 spans 15 residues. Germline V CDR1 and CDR2: LGHDT, YNNKEL (reference sequence). With V trimmed by 4 bases and J by 4 bases, 4 bases remained unmatched. The CDR3 DNA sequence: TGTGCCAGCAGCCGCAGGACTAGCGGGGTAGAGACCCAGTACTTC. It yields the protein CASSRRTSGVETQYF.

This clone was counted a single time. The rearrangement uses TRBV6-5 and TRBJ1-1; TRBD1 is a possible D gene (6 bases). CDR1 is MNHEY, CDR2 SVGAGI, per germline. Trimming shortened V by 7 bases and J by 2 bases, and 11 bases separated the two germline ends. This CDR3 is 13 amino acids long. Here the CDR3 DNA reads TGTGCCAGCAAGGAGGACAGCAACACTGAAGCTTTCTTT. Translating it yields CASKEDSNTEAFF.

The rearrangement joins TRBV4-2 to TRBJ2-3, with 15 bases identical to TRBD2. Germline V lookup: CDR1 LGHNA, CDR2 YNFKEQ. The CDR3 covers 17 residues. J lost 2 bases, V lost 1 base, and 1 base had no gene match. CDR3 in amino acids: CASSQGTSGGATDTQYF. The CDR3 DNA follows: TGTGCCAGCAGCCAAGGGACTAGCGGGGGGGCCACAGATACGCAGTATTTT.

The genes are TRBV19 and TRBJ1-1; maybe TRBD1 (6 bases). CDR1 and CDR2 from the germline V gene are LNHDA and SQIVND (reference sequence). The CDR3 consists of 15 residues. V was pared by 6 bases and J by 1 base, with 15 bases between. The CDR3 coding sequence is TGTGCCAGTAGCCCCCTGGTGGGGGCGAACACTGAAGCTTTCTTT. Translation gives CASSPLVGANTEAFF.

V usage is TRBV11-2 and J usage is TRBJ2-3; 8 bases agree with TRBD2. From germline, CDR1 is SGHAT and CDR2 FQNNGV. J lost 4 bases, V lost 3 bases, and 6 bases had no gene match. The CDR3 runs 15 residues. Here the CDR3 reads CASSLRGARADTQYF. CDR3 nucleotide sequence: TGTGCCAGCAGCTTGCGGGGGGCGCGGGCAGATACGCAGTATTTT. The whole variable domain, remainder taken from reference TRBV11-2 and TRBJ2-3, is EAGVAQSPRYKIIEKRQSVAFWCNPISGHATLYWYQQILGQGPKLLIQFQNNGVVDDSQLPKDRFSAERLKGVDSTLKIQPAKLEDSAVYLCASSLRGARADTQYFGPGTRLTVL.

This rearrangement joins TRBV18 to TRBJ1-5; 9 bases map to TRBD1. The CDR3 is 16 amino acids. The junction had 3 bases not matched to a gene; V was cut back by 3 bases and J by 0 bases. The germline V gene has CDR1 KGHSH and CDR2 LQKENI. CDR3 residues: CASSPRQGDSNQPQHF. The CDR3, as DNA: TGTGCCAGCTCACCGCGACAGGGGGATAGCAATCAGCCCCAGCATTTT. Based on the CDR3 plus reference TRBV18 and TRBJ1-5, the full variable domain is NAGVMQNPRHLVRRRGQEARLRCSPMKGHSHVYWYRQLPEEGLKFMVYLQKENIIDESGMPKERFSAEFPKEGPSILRIQQVVRGDSAAYFCASSPRQGDSNQPQHFGDGTRLSIL.

This clone was found a few times. The chain joins TRBV4-1 to TRBJ2-5, with 8 bases aligning to TRBD1. This CDR3 has 16 residues. With V trimmed by 1 base and J by 4 bases, 8 bases remained unmatched. The germline V gene encodes CDR1 MGHRA and CDR2 YSYEKL. This chain's CDR3 is CASSQVPDRAGETQYF. In DNA, the CDR3 is TGCGCCAGCAGCCAAGTACCGGACAGGGCGGGAGAGACCCAGTACTTC.

The CDR3 reads CASSLEGVLVEQYF. The CDR3 bases are TGTGCCAGCAGCTTAGAAGGGGTACTGGTCGAGCAGTACTTC. The chain uses TRBV7-9 and TRBJ2-7; D is perhaps TRBD1 (5 bases). Germline V gives CDR1 SEHNR, CDR2 FQNEAQ (reference sequence). V lost 1 base and J lost 6, with 13 bases in between. The CDR3 totals 14 residues.

V is TRBV7-3 and J is TRBJ2-3; TRBD1 matches 7 bases. Trimming took 5 bases from V and 6 from J; bases not matched to a gene: 8. Germline V gene sequence: CDR1 SGHTA, CDR2 FQGTGA. This CDR3 region has 14 residues. In DNA, the CDR3 is TGTGCCAGCAGCCCTAGGGGACAGCGCGATACGCAGTATTTT. Amino acids: CASSPRGQRDTQYF.

This chain uses TRBV7-2 with TRBJ2-1, with 8 bases lining up with TRBD2. Unmatched junction bases numbered 9, after V lost 3 bases and J lost 2 bases. Germline CDR1 is SGHTA and CDR2 is FQGNSA. CDR3 length: 17 residues. The CDR3 DNA reads TGTGCCAGCAGCTTCAGCCCCCGGGGGGGCCCCTACAATGAGCAGTTCTTC. It translates to CASSFSPRGGPYNEQFF. Combining the CDR3 with reference TRBV7-2 and TRBJ2-1 gives the whole variable domain GAGVSQSPSNKVTEKGKDVELRCDPISGHTALYWYRQSLGQGLEFLIYFQGNSAPDKSGLPSDRFSAERTGGSVSTLTIQRTQQEDSAVYLCASSFSPRGGPYNEQFFGPGTRLTVL.

The chain joins TRBV5-1 to TRBJ2-1; 7 bases line up with TRBD1. CDR3 length: 15 amino acids. Germline V lookup: CDR1 SGHRS, CDR2 YFSETQ. J lost 0 bases, V lost 4 bases, and 4 bases had no gene match. The DNA of the CDR3 is TGCGCCAGCAGCAGTCGACAGGGCTCCTACAATGAGCAGTTCTTC. Protein product: CASSSRQGSYNEQFF.

The J gene is TRBJ1-1, the V gene TRBV6-5; 11 bases align to TRBD1. With V trimmed by 6 bases and J by 5 bases, 5 bases remained unmatched. Germline V CDR1 and CDR2: MNHEY, SVGAGI. There are 14 residues in the CDR3. DNA of the CDR3: TGTGCCAGCAGACCGGACAGGGGGCAAACTGAAGCTTTCTTT. Encoded protein: CASRPDRGQTEAFF.

The chain employs TRBV6-5 and TRBJ1-1; D gene ambiguous. The CDR3 is 11 residues long. Germline V CDR1 and CDR2: MNHEY, SVGAGI. V lost 6 bases and J lost 11, with 13 bases in between. As DNA, the CDR3 is TGTGCCAGCAGCACTAATCGTGAGGCTTTCTTT. Amino acid sequence: CASSTNREAFF.

This chain connects TRBV2 to TRBJ1-4; no definite D call. The length of the CDR3 is 16 residues. The germline CDR1 and CDR2 sequences are SNHLY and FYNNEI. V lost 3 bases and J 4 bases, leaving 15 bases between the germline ends. The CDR3 here is CASSDVGRARNEKLFF. Written as DNA, the CDR3 is TGTGCCAGCAGTGACGTTGGGAGGGCTCGTAATGAAAAACTGTTTTTT.

This chain uses TRBV7-9 with TRBJ1-2; D is unresolved. Trimming pared 5 bases from V and 0 bases from J, leaving 16 bases between. The CDR3 consists of 16 residues. CDR1 and CDR2 (germline): SEHNR, FQNEAQ (reference sequence). CDR3 sequence: CASSRMGPVANYGYTF. The CDR3 DNA follows: TGTGCCAGCAGCCGCATGGGCCCAGTAGCTAACTATGGCTACACCTTC.